This TCR beta chain was sequenced in a study of cytomegalovirus exposure and HLA in healthy donors. The PCR employed 60 Vbeta primers together with 13 Jbeta primers. In the original workflow: A later analysis tallied some 80 million unique TCR beta chains, around 11 million of them shared. The data were produced by immunoSEQ multiplex PCR, yet TCRdb's version contains in-frame clones alone and is incomplete. V and J calls and clone size come straight from that table; D and trimming were deduced from the DNA. The sample lists 150,000 to 180,000 clones; 75% to 85% were seen once. Study results and caveats: A later analysis, which compared TCR beta chains of equal frequency, found the HLA-associated ones more clonally expanded. The later analysis indicated that the majority of CMV-associated TCR beta chains appeared HLA-restricted. Sequencing had likely introduced a cluster of highly shared sequence variants as an artifact.

The CDR3 extends over 15 amino acids. Deletions cut 0 bases from V and 4 bases from J, with 12 bases between. Germline V gene lookup returns CDR1 SGDLS and CDR2 YYNGEE. Comments on this clone: What it recognizes is unknown.

This chain connects TRBV9 to TRBJ2-3, with TRBD2 as a possible D gene (5 bases). This sequence originates from a man in his thirties or forties in good health and CMV-seropositive. Sequencing input: PBMCs. CDR3 sequence: CASSVGNGNADTQYF. The DNA for the CDR3 is TGTGCCAGCAGCGTAGGTAACGGGAACGCAGATACGCAGTATTTT.